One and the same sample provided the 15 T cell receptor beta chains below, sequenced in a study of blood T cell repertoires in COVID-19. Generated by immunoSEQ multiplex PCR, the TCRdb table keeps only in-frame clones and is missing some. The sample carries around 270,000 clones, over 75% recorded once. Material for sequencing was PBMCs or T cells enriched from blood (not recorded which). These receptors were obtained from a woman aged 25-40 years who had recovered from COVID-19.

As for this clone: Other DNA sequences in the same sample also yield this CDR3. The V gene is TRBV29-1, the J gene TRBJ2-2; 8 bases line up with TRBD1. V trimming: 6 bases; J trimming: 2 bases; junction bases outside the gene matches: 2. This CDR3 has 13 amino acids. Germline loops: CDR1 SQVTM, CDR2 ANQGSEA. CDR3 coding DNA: TGCAGCGTAGACAGGGGAAACACCGGGGAGCTGTTTTTT. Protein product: CSVDRGNTGELFF.

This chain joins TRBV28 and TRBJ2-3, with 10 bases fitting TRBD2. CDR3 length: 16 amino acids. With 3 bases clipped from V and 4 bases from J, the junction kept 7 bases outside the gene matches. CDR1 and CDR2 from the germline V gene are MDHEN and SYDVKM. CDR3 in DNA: TGTGCCAGCAGTTTGGAGCTAGCGGGAGTGGCAGATACGCAGTATTTT. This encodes CASSLELAGVADTQYF.

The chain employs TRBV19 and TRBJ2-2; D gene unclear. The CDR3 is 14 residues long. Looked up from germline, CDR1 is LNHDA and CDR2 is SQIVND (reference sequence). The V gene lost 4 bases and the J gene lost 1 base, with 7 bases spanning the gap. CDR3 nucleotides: TGTGCCAGTAGTACCCTCGGGAACACCGGGGAGCTGTTTTTT. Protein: CASSTLGNTGELFF. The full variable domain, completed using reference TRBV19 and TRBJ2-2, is DGGITQSPKYLFRKEGQNVTLSCEQNLNHDAMYWYRQDPGQGLRLIYYSQIVNDFQKGDIAEGYSVSREKKESFPLTVTSAQKNPTAFYLCASSTLGNTGELFFGEGSRLTVL.

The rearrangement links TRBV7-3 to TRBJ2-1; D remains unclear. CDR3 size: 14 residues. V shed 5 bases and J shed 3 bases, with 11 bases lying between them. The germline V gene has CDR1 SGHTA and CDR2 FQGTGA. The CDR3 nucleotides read TGTGCCAGCAGCCCCCTAAACGGCTACAATGAGCAGTTCTTC. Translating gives CASSPLNGYNEQFF.

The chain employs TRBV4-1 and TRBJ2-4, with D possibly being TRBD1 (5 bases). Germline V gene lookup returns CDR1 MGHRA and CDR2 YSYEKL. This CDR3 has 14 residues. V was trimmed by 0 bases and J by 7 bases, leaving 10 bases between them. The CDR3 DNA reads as TGCGCCAGCAGCCAAGATACAGACAGTAACATTCAGTACTTC. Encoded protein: CASSQDTDSNIQYF.

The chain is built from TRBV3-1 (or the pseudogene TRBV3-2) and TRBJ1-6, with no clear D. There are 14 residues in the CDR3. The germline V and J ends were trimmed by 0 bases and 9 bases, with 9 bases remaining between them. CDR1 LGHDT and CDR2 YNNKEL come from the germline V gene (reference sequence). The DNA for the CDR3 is TGTGCCAGCAGCCAAGATCCCGCGAGTTCACCCCTCCACTTT. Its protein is CASSQDPASSPLHF.

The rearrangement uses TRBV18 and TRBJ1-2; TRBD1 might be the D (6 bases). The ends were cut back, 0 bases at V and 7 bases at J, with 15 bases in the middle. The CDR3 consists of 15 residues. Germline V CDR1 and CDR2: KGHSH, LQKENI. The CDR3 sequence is CASSPPEKRGFGYTF. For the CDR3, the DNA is TGTGCCAGCTCACCACCAGAGAAAAGGGGGTTTGGCTACACCTTC.

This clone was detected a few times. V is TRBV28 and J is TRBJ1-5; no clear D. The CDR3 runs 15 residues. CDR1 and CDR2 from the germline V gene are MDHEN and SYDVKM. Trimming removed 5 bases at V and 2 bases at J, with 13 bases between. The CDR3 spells CASSVGRRGNQPQHF. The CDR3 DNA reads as TGTGCCAGCAGTGTGGGGAGGAGGGGCAATCAGCCCCAGCATTTT.

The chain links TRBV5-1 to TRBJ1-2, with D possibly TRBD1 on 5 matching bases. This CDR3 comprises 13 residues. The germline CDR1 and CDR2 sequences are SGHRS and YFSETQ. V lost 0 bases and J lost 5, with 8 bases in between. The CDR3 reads CASSLDGGYGYTF. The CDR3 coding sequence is TGCGCCAGCAGCTTGGATGGGGGGTATGGCTACACCTTC.

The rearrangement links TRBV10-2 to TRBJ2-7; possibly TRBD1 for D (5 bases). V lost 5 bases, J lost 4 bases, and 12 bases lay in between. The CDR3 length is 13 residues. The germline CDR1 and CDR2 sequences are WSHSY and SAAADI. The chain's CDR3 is CASSIQDTYEQYF. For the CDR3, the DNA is TGCGCCAGCAGTATACAGGATACTTACGAGCAGTACTTC.

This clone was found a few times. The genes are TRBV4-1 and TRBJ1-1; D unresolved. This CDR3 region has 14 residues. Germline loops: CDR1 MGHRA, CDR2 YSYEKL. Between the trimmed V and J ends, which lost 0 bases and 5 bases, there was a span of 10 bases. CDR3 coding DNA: TGCGCCAGCAGCCAAGAATCGGAGAGGACTGAAGCTTTCTTT. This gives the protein CASSQESERTEAFF.

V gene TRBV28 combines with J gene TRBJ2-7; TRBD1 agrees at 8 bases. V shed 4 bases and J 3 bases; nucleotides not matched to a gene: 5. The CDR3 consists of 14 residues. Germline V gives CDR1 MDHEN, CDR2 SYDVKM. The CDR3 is CASSYPGTGYEQYF. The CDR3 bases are TGTGCCAGCAGTTACCCCGGGACAGGCTACGAGCAGTACTTC. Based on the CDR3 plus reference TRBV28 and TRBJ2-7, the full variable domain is DVKVTQSSRYLVKRTGEKVFLECVQDMDHENMFWYRQDPGLGLRLIYFSYDVKMKEKGDIPEGYSVSREKKERFSLILESASTNQTSMYLCASSYPGTGYEQYFGPGTRLTVT.

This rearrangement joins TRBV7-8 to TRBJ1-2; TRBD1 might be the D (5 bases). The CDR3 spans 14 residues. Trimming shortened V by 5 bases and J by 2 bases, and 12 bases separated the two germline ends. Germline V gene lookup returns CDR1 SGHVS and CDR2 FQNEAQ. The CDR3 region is CASSSLAGNYGYTF. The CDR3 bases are TGTGCCAGCAGCAGCTTGGCAGGGAACTATGGCTACACCTTC.

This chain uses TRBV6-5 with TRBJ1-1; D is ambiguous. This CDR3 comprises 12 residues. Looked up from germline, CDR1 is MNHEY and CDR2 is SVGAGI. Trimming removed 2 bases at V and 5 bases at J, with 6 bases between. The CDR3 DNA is TGTGCCAGCAGTTACGACAATACTGAAGCTTTCTTT. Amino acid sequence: CASSYDNTEAFF.

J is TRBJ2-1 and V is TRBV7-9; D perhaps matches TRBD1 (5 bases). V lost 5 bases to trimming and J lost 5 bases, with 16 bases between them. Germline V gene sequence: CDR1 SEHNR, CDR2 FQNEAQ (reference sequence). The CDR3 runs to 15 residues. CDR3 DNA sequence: TGTGCCAGCAGCGAAGACAGCCTTCCCAACAATGAGCAGTTCTTC. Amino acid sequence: CASSEDSLPNNEQFF.